Listed below are T cell receptor beta chains from one sample, sequenced in a study of cytomegalovirus exposure and HLA in healthy donors. Using immunoSEQ multiplex PCR, the repertoire was profiled, and TCRdb retains in-frame clones only, with some absent. The sample includes 140,000 to 150,000 clones, approximately 80% of them seen just once. The sample consisted of PBMCs. The source is a male donor in good health and CMV-seronegative. The CDR3 runs from the conserved cysteine through the conserved F or W. Each record gives: clone size, J gene, D gene, V gene, CDR3 length, CDR3 protein, CDR3 DNA. The D gene is left open where the match is weak. Some rows mark clone size as missing; the rest say once, few, many or name a class of expanded clone.

>.|TRBJ2-2|TRBD2|TRBV7-9|19
CASSLTEGLAGANTGELFF
TGTGCCAGCAGCCTGACCGAAGGACTAGCGGGTGCTAACACCGGGGAGCTGTTTTTT
>.|TRBJ2-1|.|TRBV6-5|15
CASRLGQGLDHEQFF
TGTGCCAGCAGGCTGGGACAAGGGCTAGACCATGAGCAGTTCTTC
>.|TRBJ1-1|TRBD1|TRBV30|12
CAWSRQGFEAFF
TGTGCCTGGAGCCGACAGGGATTTGAAGCTTTCTTT
>.|TRBJ2-1|TRBD2|TRBV11-2|15
CASSSLAGRTNEQFF
TGTGCCAGCAGCTCCCTAGCGGGACGAACCAATGAGCAGTTCTTC
>once|TRBJ2-1|TRBD1|TRBV30|17
CAWSELGQGSSFNEQFF
TGTGCCTGGAGTGAGCTGGGACAGGGGTCCTCCTTCAATGAGCAGTTCTTC
>.|TRBJ2-3|.|TRBV5-1|14
CASSLERGGDTQYF
TGCGCCAGCAGCTTGGAAAGGGGGGGTGATACGCAGTATTTT
>.|TRBJ2-5|TRBD1|TRBV6-5|14
CASSYSGGRETQYF
TGTGCCAGCAGTTACTCAGGGGGCAGGGAGACCCAGTACTTC
>.|TRBJ1-1|.|TRBV9|14
CASSVEGGGAEAFF
TGTGCCAGCAGCGTAGAGGGCGGAGGAGCTGAAGCTTTCTTT
>.|TRBJ1-2|.|TRBV5-5|17
CASSLGNYRAANYGYTF
TGTGCCAGCAGCTTGGGGAATTACAGGGCTGCTAACTATGGCTACACCTTC
>.|TRBJ2-3|TRBD2|TRBV7-2|15
CASSEGAGGPDTQYF
TGTGCCAGCAGCGAAGGAGCGGGGGGGCCAGATACGCAGTATTTT
>few|TRBJ2-7|TRBD2|TRBV25-1|16
CASSGTLLAGSYEQYF
TGTGCCAGCAGTGGGACCCTACTAGCGGGCTCCTACGAGCAGTACTTC
>.|TRBJ2-7|TRBD2|TRBV6-6|15
CASRMGLAGHYEQYF
TGTGCCAGCAGGATGGGACTAGCGGGGCACTACGAGCAGTACTTC
>once|TRBJ2-7|TRBD2|TRBV6-5|13
CASSTGLAYEQYF
TGTGCCAGCAGTACAGGACTAGCCTACGAGCAGTACTTC
>.|TRBJ1-2|.|TRBV7-9|14
CSSSLLQVVYGYTF
TGTTCCAGCAGCCTACTCCAAGTCGTTTATGGCTACACCTTC
>.|TRBJ1-2|.|TRBV7-9|12
CASSYGGQGYTF
TGTGCCAGCAGCTACGGGGGGCAGGGCTACACCTTC
>.|TRBJ2-7|TRBD1|TRBV18|14
CASSPTGGNYEQYF
TGTGCCAGCTCACCGACAGGGGGAAACTACGAGCAGTACTTC
>.|TRBJ2-7|TRBD2|TRBV10-3|15
CAISWLAGGAGEQYF
TGTGCCATCAGCTGGTTAGCGGGGGGAGCTGGCGAGCAGTACTTC
>.|TRBJ2-2|.|TRBV11-1|14
CASRKQGDTGELFF
TGTGCCAGCAGAAAACAGGGAGATACCGGGGAGCTGTTTTTT
>.|TRBJ2-3|.|TRBV5-1|16
CASSLEEGGSTDTQYF
TGCGCCAGCAGCTTGGAAGAGGGCGGCAGCACAGATACGCAGTATTTT
>.|TRBJ1-3|.|TRBV5-1|16
CASSLGQGRTGNTIYF
TGCGCCAGCAGCTTGGGCCAAGGGAGAACTGGAAACACCATATATTTT
>.|TRBJ2-3|.|TRBV6-5|15
CASRPVRGRTDTQYF
TGTGCCAGCAGGCCAGTCCGGGGTCGCACAGATACGCAGTATTTT
>.|TRBJ1-2|.|TRBV6-5|13
CASSTRTDYGYTF
TGTGCCAGCAGTACCCGGACAGACTATGGCTACACCTTC
>.|TRBJ1-2|.|TRBV28|10
CATSGMGYTF
TGTGCCACCAGCGGTATGGGCTACACCTTC
>once|TRBJ1-2|TRBD1|TRBV6-1|17
CASSEGTGGASGYGYTF
TGTGCCAGCAGTGAAGGGACAGGGGGCGCTTCGGGCTATGGCTACACCTTC
>.|TRBJ2-1|TRBD1|TRBV27|13
CASSYPAGGEQFF
TGTGCCAGCAGCTACCCTGCAGGGGGTGAGCAGTTCTTC
>.|TRBJ2-7|TRBD2|TRBV11-2|16
CASSFTSGGASSEQYF
TGTGCCAGCAGCTTTACTAGCGGGGGGGCGTCGTCCGAGCAGTACTTC
>.|TRBJ2-2|TRBD2|TRBV19|17
CASSVLAGGPGTGELFF
TGTGCCAGTAGTGTACTAGCGGGAGGGCCAGGGACCGGGGAGCTGTTTTTT
>once|TRBJ2-7|TRBD1|TRBV4-2|15
CASSHWDSKPYEQYF
TGTGCCAGCAGCCATTGGGACAGCAAGCCCTACGAGCAGTACTTC
>.|TRBJ2-2|.|TRBV2|19
CASIRELIMTVENTGELFF
TGTGCCAGCATTCGAGAACTCATAATGACAGTGGAGAACACCGGGGAGCTGTTTTTT
>.|TRBJ1-1|.|TRBV11-1|15
CASSPQQGSGTEAFF
TGTGCCAGCAGCCCCCAACAGGGATCGGGCACTGAAGCTTTCTTT